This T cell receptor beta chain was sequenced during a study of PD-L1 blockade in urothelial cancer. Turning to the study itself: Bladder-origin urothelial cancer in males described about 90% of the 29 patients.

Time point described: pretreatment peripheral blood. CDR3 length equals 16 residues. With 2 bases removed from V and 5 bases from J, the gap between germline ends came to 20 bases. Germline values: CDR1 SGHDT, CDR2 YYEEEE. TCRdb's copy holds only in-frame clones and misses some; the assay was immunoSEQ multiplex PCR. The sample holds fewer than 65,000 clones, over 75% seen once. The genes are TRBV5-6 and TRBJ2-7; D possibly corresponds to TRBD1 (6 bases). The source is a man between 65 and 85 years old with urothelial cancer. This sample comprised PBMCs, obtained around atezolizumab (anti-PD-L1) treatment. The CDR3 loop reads CASSFQGGKDWDEQYF. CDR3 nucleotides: TGTGCCAGCAGCTTCCAAGGGGGAAAAGATTGGGACGAGCAGTACTTC.